This entry concerns a single TCR beta chain. This CDR3 has 15 amino acids. Germline CDR1 is MNHEY and CDR2 is SMNVEV (reference sequence). Trimming pared 0 bases from V and 1 base from J, leaving 7 bases between. The sample is drawn from a study of shared T cell receptors in the human thymus. Sequencing was performed with immunoSEQ multiplex PCR; in TCRdb, only in-frame clones are kept and a portion is missing. The table lists 720,000 or so clones, 70% to 90% of them singletons, with around 0.0099% in the top ten. In addition, the sample was reused for a study of human thymus T cells. That work adds: Obtained as resections during corrective heart surgery, the thymus tissue was then studied. Among unrelated individuals, related research reported thymic repertoires that overlapped highly.

This clonotype was obtained from a girl under three years old with a congenital heart defect. The chain has TRBV27 and TRBJ1-5, with D unclear. The source material was thymocytes. CDR3 coding DNA: TGTGCCAGCAGTTTATCAGGGAGAAGCAATCAGCCCCAGCATTTT. Translating gives CASSLSGRSNQPQHF.